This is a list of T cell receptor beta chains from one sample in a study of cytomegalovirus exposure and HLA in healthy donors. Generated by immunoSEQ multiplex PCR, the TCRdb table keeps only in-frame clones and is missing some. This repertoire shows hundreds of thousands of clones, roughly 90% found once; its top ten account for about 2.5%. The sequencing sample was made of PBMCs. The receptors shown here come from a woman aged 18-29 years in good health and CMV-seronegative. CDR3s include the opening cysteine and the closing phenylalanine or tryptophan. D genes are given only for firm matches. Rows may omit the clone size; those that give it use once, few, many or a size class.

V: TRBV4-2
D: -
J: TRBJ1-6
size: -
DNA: TGTGCCAGCAGCCAAGTCAGGTACAGCTCCTATAATTCACCCCTCCACTTT
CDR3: CASSQVRYSSYNSPLHF

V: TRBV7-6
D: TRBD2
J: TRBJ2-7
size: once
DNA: TGTGCCAGCAGCTTAACAGACGGCGGGGGACCCTTTTACGAGCAGTACTTC
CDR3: CASSLTDGGGPFYEQYF

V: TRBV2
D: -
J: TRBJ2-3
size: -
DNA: TGTGCCAGCAGTGAAGCAAACGGGGGGCCCCCCACAGATACGCAGTATTTT
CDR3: CASSEANGGPPTDTQYF

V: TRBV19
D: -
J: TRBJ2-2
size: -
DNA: TGTGCCAGTAGTTTTGGACAGGGCGGGGGCGGGGAGCTGTTTTTT
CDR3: CASSFGQGGGGELFF

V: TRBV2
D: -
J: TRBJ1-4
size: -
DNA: TGTGCCAGCAGTGGACAGGTCGGAAATGAAAAACTGTTTTTT
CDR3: CASSGQVGNEKLFF

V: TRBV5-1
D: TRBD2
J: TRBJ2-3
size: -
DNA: TGCGCCAGCAGCTCTAGCGGGGGGGCCGGCACAGATACGCAGTATTTT
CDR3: CASSSSGGAGTDTQYF

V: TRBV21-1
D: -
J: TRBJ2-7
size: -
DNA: TGTGCCAGCAGCAAACCAAGGGCACAGGCCAACTCCTACGAGCAGTACTTC
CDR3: CASSKPRAQANSYEQYF

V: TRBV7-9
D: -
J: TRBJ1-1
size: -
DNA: TGTGCCAGCAGCCCCCCGGGGTTAGGTTCGAACACTGAAGCTTTCTTT
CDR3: CASSPPGLGSNTEAFF

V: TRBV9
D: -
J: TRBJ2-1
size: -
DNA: TGTGCCAGCAGCGTAGAGCTCGGGGGGCATAATGAGCAGTTCTTC
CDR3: CASSVELGGHNEQFF

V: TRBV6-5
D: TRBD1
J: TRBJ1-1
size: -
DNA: TGTGCCAGCAGAGGACAGGGGATGAACACTGAAGCTTTCTTT
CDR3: CASRGQGMNTEAFF

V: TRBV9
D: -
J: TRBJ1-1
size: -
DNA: TGTGCCAGCAGCGTAGATGGCGGAAACACTGAAGCTTTCTTT
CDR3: CASSVDGGNTEAFF

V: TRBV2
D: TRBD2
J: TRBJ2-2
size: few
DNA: TGTGCCAGCAGTGTAAGCGGGGGCACCGGGGAGCTGTTTTTT
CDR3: CASSVSGGTGELFF

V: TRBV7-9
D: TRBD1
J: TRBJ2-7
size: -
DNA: TGTGCCAGCAGCGTCGGACAGGGGAAATCCTACGAGCAGTACTTC
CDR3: CASSVGQGKSYEQYF

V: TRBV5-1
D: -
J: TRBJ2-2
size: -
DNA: TGCGCCAGCAGCCTCTCCCTCACCGGGGAGCTGTTTTTT
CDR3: CASSLSLTGELFF

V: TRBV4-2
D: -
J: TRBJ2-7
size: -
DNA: TGTGCCAGCAGCCGAGCCCAACGTCCTGAGGGCCGCGAGCAGTACTTC
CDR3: CASSRAQRPEGREQYF

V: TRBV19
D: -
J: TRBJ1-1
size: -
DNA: TGTGCCAGTATCGATAGGGGAATGAAGACTGAAGCTTTCTTT
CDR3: CASIDRGMKTEAFF

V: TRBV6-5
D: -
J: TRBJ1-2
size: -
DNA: TGTGCCTCTGGACAACCTTATGGCTACACCTTC
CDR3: CASGQPYGYTF

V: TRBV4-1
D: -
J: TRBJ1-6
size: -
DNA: TGCGCCAGCAGCCAAACGACAGGATATAATTCACCCCTCCACTTT
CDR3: CASSQTTGYNSPLHF

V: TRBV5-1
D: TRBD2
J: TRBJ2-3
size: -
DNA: TGCGCCAGCAGCTTGCGGAGCGGGGGCACAGATACGCAGTATTTT
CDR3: CASSLRSGGTDTQYF

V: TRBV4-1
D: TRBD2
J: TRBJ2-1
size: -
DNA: TGCGCCAGCAGCCAAGTAGGACTAGCGGGGTTTGAGCAGTTCTTC
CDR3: CASSQVGLAGFEQFF

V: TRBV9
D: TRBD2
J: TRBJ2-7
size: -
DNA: TGTGCCAGCAGCAACCCTAGCGGAACAGGTCCCTACGAGCAGTACTTC
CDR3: CASSNPSGTGPYEQYF

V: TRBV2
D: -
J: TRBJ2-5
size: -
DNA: TGTGCCAGCACGAGACAGTTCCAAGAGACCCAGTACTTC
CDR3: CASTRQFQETQYF

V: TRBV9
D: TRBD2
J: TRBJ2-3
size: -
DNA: TGTGCCAGCAGTACTAGCGGGGACCCTAGCACAGATACGCAGTATTTT
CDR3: CASSTSGDPSTDTQYF

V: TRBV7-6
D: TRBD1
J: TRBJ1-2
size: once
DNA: TGTGCCAGCAGCCTGACCCCCGGGACAGCCCATGATAACTATGGCTACACCTTC
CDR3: CASSLTPGTAHDNYGYTF

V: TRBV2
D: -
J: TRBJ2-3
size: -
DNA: TGTGCCAGCAGTGAATCATTAGGGGGTAGCGCAGATACGCAGTATTTT
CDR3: CASSESLGGSADTQYF

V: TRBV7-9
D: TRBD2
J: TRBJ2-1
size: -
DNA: TGTGCCAGCAGCTGGCCTAGCGGGGGGAATGAGCAGTTCTTC
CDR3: CASSWPSGGNEQFF

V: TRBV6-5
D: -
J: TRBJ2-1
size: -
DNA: TGTGCCAGCAGTTCCCGGGGCGGGGGCCGAAATGAGCAGTTCTTC
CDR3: CASSSRGGGRNEQFF

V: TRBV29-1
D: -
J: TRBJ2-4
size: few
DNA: TGCAGCGTTGCCGGGGAAACCAAAGACATTCAGTACTTC
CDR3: CSVAGETKDIQYF

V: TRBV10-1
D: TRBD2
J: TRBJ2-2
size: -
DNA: TGCGCCAGCAGCCGGACTAGCGGGACCGGGGAGCTGTTTTTT
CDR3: CASSRTSGTGELFF

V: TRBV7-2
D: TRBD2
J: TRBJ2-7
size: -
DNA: TGTGCCAGCAGCTTTAGCGGGGGGGCCTACGAGCAGTACTTC
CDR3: CASSFSGGAYEQYF

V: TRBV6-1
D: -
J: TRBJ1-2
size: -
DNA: TGTGCCAGCAGTGAAACCCTGGGAGGTGGGCCCGTTGGCTACACCTTC
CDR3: CASSETLGGGPVGYTF

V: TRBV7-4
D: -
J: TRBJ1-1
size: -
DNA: TGTGCCAGCAGCTCGGGACTCCCAAGAGGAGCTTTCTTT
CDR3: CASSSGLPRGAFF

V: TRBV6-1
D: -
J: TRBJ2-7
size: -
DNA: TGTGCCAGTAGTAGAGGGGGGGGAGGCTCCTACGAGCAGTACTTC
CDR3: CASSRGGGGSYEQYF

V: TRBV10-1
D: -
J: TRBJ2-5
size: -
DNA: TGCGCCAGCAGTGAGTCCAACAGGCCCAAGACCCAGTACTTC
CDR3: CASSESNRPKTQYF